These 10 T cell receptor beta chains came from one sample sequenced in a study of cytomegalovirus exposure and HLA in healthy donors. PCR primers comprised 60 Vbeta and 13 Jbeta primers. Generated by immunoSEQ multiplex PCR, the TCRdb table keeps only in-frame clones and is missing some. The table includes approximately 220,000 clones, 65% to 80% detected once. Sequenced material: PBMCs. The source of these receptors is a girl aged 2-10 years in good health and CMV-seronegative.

The CDR3 nucleotides are TGCGCCAGCAGCCGGGGCGCGTCGGGAGGGCCGTACAATGAGCAGTTCTTC. Protein sequence: CASSRGASGGPYNEQFF. V and J are TRBV5-1 and TRBJ2-1; TRBD2 agrees at 8 bases. The CDR3 spans 17 residues. With V trimmed by 4 bases and J by 4 bases, 13 bases remained unmatched. CDR1 and CDR2 (germline): SGHRS, YFSETQ.

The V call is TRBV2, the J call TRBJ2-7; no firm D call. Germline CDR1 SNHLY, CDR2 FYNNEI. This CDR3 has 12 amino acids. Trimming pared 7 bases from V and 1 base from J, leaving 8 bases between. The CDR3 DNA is TGTGCCAGCACCGGCGGATCCTACGAGCAGTACTTC. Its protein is CASTGGSYEQYF. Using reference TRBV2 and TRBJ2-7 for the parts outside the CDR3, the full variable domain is EPEVTQTPSHQVTQMGQEVILRCVPISNHLYFYWYRQILGQKVEFLVSFYNNEISEKSEIFDDQFSVERPDGSNFTLKIRSTKLEDSAMYFCASTGGSYEQYFGPGTRLTVT.

The CDR3 region has the DNA TGTGCCAGCAGCTTACAGGGAATTAACACTGAAGCTTTCTTT. It codes for CASSLQGINTEAFF. This chain uses TRBV7-6 with TRBJ1-1; tentatively, D is TRBD1 (5 bases). The germline V gene has CDR1 SGHVS and CDR2 FNYEAQ. With 2 bases removed from V and 2 bases from J, the gap between germline ends came to 9 bases. The CDR3 sequence is 14 residues long. The variable domain in full, completed from reference TRBV7-6 and TRBJ1-1, reads GAGVSQSPRYKVTKRGQDVALRCDPISGHVSLYWYRQALGQGPEFLTYFNYEAQQDKSGLPNDRFSAERPEGSISTLTIQRTEQRDSAMYRCASSLQGINTEAFFGQGTRLTVV.

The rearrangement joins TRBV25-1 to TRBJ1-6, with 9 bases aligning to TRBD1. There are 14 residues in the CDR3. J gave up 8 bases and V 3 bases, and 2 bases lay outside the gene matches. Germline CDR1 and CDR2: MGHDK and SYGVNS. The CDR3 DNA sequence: TGTGCCAGCAGTGATAGGACAGGGGATTCACCCCTCCACTTT. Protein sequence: CASSDRTGDSPLHF.

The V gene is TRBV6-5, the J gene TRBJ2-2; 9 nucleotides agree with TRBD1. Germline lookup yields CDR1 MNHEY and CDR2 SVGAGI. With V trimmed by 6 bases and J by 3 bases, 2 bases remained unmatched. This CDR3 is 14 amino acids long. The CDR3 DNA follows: TGTGCCAGCAGCCGGACAGGGGACACCGGGGAGCTGTTTTTT. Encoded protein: CASSRTGDTGELFF.

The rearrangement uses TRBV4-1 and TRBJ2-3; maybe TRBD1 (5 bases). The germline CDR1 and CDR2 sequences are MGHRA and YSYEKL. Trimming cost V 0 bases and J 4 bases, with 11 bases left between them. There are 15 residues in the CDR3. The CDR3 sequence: CASSQDQGISDTQYF. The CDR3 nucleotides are TGCGCCAGCAGCCAAGACCAGGGTATTTCAGATACGCAGTATTTT.

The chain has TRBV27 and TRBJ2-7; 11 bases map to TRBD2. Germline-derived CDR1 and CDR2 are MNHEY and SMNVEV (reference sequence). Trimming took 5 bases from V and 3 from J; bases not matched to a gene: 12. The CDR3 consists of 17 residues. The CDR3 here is CASSPQLAGATFYEQYF. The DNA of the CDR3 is TGTGCCAGCAGTCCACAACTAGCGGGGGCGACCTTCTACGAGCAGTACTTC.

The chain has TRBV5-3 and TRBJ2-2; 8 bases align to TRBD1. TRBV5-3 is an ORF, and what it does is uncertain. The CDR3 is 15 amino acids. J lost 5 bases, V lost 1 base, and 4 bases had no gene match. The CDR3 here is CARSLSQGVTGELFF. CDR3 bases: TGTGCCAGAAGCTTGTCACAGGGGGTGACCGGGGAGCTGTTTTTT.

This chain's CDR3 is CASSPDRGTGELFF. The CDR3 region has the DNA TGCGCCAGCAGCCCTGACAGGGGGACCGGGGAGCTGTTTTTT. This rearrangement joins TRBV5-1 to TRBJ2-2; 9 positions agree with TRBD1. Germline V gene data show CDR1 as SGHRS and CDR2 as YFSETQ. Germline trimming cut 4 bases from V and 5 bases from J; bases unmatched to any gene: 3. The CDR3 sequence is 14 residues long. Based on the CDR3 plus reference TRBV5-1 and TRBJ2-2, the full variable domain is KAGVTQTPRYLIKTRGQQVTLSCSPISGHRSVSWYQQTPGQGLQFLFEYFSETQRNKGNFPGRFSGRQFSNSRSEMNVSTLELGDSALYLCASSPDRGTGELFFGEGSRLTVL.

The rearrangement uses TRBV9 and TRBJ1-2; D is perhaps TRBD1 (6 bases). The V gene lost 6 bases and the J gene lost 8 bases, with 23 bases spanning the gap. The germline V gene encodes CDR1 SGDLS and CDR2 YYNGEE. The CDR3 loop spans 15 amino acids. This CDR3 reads CASTPFDHGGRGYTF. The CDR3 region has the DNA TGTGCCAGCACCCCCTTCGACCATGGGGGCCGAGGCTACACCTTC.